This T cell receptor (beta chain) was sequenced in a study of metastatic and nonmetastatic thyroid tumors. Turning to the study itself: The authors compared repertoires across blood and tumor or nodule tissue from malignant and benign thyroid patients. Study outcomes and limitations: Reportedly, malignant thyroid tumors had significantly higher TCR beta diversity than benign nodules, in blood and tumor.

Patients had received no treatment of any kind before thyroid surgery. The CDR3 spans 14 residues. In germline, CDR1 is LNHNV, CDR2 YYDKDF (reference sequence). MiXCR re-clonotyped the PCR reads for TCRdb. Of under 45,000 clones listed, less than 20% were seen once; the top ten hold about 9.9%. About this clone: Antigen unknown. Germline is not matched at one junction end, which may reflect a read error.

The sample comprised tumor tissue. This sequence originates from a female donor with papillary thyroid cancer or a benign thyroid nodule (not recorded which). Some clones in this sample may be carry-over from other donors' samples. This sequence joins TRBV15 and TRBJ2-5; TRBD2 might be the D (6 bases). In DNA form, the CDR3 reads TGTGCCACCAGCAGACCGGACTACCTAGTGACCCAGCACTTC. Translated, it gives CATSRPDYLVTQHF. Full variable domain (remainder filled in from reference TRBV15 and TRBJ2-5): DAMVIQNPRYQVTQFGKPVTLSCSQTLNHNVMYWYQQKSSQAPKLLFHYYDKDFNNEADTPDNFQSRRPNTSFCFLDIRSPGLGDTAMYLCATSRPDYLVTQHFGPGTRLLVL.